The clone carrying this T cell receptor beta chain was counted only a few times. Its cognate antigen is unknown. This entry belongs to a study of human T cells and chemical hapten exposure. The overall study: The study enrolled mostly female patients with alopecia areata, totalis or universalis.

Via MiXCR, TCRdb re-called the RACE reads, giving one row per CDR3 protein. The table has 180,000 or so distinct CDR3 sequences, approximately 20% seen once; the top ten hold 6% to 8%. Time point here: patch test 1, 2 weeks after DPC sensitization. Treatment in this sample: therapeutic diphenylcyclopropenone sensitization with weekly scalp DPC. Germline V lookup: CDR1 DFQATT, CDR2 SNEGSKA (reference sequence). The CDR3 length is 15 residues. V lost 4 bases and J lost 6; bases outside the gene matches: 6. Study outcomes and limitations: Healthy individuals' immune responses may differ from those of donors, who had alopecia.

The chain carries TRBV20-1 and TRBJ2-2; TRBD2 matches 12 bases. The TCR was taken from a woman aged 50 to 60 with alopecia areata. Some clones in this sample may be carry-over from other donors' samples. The sample here was whole blood, taken in connection with sensitization to the hapten diphenylcyclopropenone (DPC). Written as DNA, the CDR3 is TGCAGTGCTAACATCCTAGCGGGAGGGGCCGGGGAGCTGTTTTTT. As protein: CSANILAGGAGELFF.